Listed here are 14 T cell receptor beta chains from one sample, sequenced in a study of technical replicates of blood from a few donors. The assay was immunoSEQ multiplex PCR, and TCRdb's table has in-frame clones only and misses some. The sample carries just under 100,000 clones, about 95% recorded once. The specimen sequenced was T cells isolated from PBMCs. The source of these receptors is a human donor in good health.

This chain connects TRBV5-1 to TRBJ2-3; 10 bases agree with TRBD2. The V gene's germline CDR1 is SGHRS and CDR2 YFSETQ. The CDR3 totals 15 residues. The V and J ends lost 0 bases and 7 bases, in that order; junction bases with no gene match: 5. The CDR3: CASSLAWTSGNTQYF. CDR3 DNA sequence: TGCGCCAGCAGCTTGGCCTGGACTAGCGGAAATACGCAGTATTTT.

The rearrangement joins TRBV7-9 to TRBJ2-7, with 7 nucleotides matching TRBD2. The V gene end was trimmed by 6 bases and the J gene end by 2 bases; junction bases not matched to a gene: 13. The CDR3 totals 16 residues. The germline V gene encodes CDR1 SEHNR and CDR2 FQNEAQ (reference sequence). In DNA, the CDR3 is TGTGCCAGCAGGGGAATTGAGGGAGGGCTCACCTACGAGCAGTACTTC. This gives the protein CASRGIEGGLTYEQYF. The whole variable domain, remainder taken from reference TRBV7-9 and TRBJ2-7, is DTGVSQNPRHKITKRGQNVTFRCDPISEHNRLYWYRQTLGQGPEFLTYFQNEAQLEKSRLLSDRFSAERPKGSFSTLEIQRTEQGDSAMYLCASRGIEGGLTYEQYFGPGTRLTVT.

Of note for this clone: One junction end does not reproduce the germline sequence, and a read error may be involved. The chain joins TRBV2 to TRBJ2-3, with D perhaps TRBD2 (7 bases). CDR1 SNHLY and CDR2 FYNNEI come from the germline V gene. CDR3 length: 14 amino acids. CDR3 amino acids: CASSEEVGGAEKDF. In DNA form, the CDR3 reads TGTGCCAGCAGTGAAGAGGTGGGGGGGGCCGAGAAGGATTTT.

The genes are TRBV10-1 and TRBJ2-3; TRBD2 might be the D (6 bases). The germline gives CDR1 WNHNN, CDR2 SYGVQD (reference sequence). CDR3 size: 15 residues. Trimming took off 5 bases at V and 2 bases at J, with 14 bases between the two ends. This chain's CDR3 is CASSPGTFPTDTQYF. CDR3 sequence (DNA): TGCGCCAGCAGTCCCGGGACTTTCCCCACAGATACGCAGTATTTT.

V gene TRBV29-1 combines with J gene TRBJ2-7, with a tentative D call TRBD2 (5 bases). Deletions cut 6 bases from V and 6 bases from J, with 9 bases between. This CDR3 is 10 amino acids long. Germline assignment: CDR1 SQVTM and CDR2 ANQGSEA. This CDR3 is CSVWEIEQYF. In DNA, the CDR3 is TGCAGCGTGTGGGAGATCGAGCAGTACTTC.

The DNA for the CDR3 is TGTGCCAGTAGTATAGATCCGGGACAGGGGGTGGAGACCCAGTACTTC. Protein sequence: CASSIDPGQGVETQYF. The genes are TRBV19 and TRBJ2-5; TRBD1 matches 11 bases. CDR1 is LNHDA, CDR2 SQIVND, per germline (reference sequence). The CDR3 spans 16 residues. The V segment lost 0 bases and the J segment 5 bases; nucleotides outside the gene matches: 5.

The chain recombines TRBV19 with TRBJ2-7; D is possibly TRBD1 (5 bases). This CDR3 has 14 residues. With 3 bases removed from V and 6 bases from J, the gap between germline ends came to 15 bases. Germline V gene sequence: CDR1 LNHDA, CDR2 SQIVND (reference sequence). CDR3: CASSISPQGGEQYF. The CDR3 coding sequence is TGTGCCAGTAGTATCTCTCCTCAGGGCGGCGAGCAGTACTTC.

The J gene is TRBJ2-5, the V gene TRBV6-6, with 10 bases aligning to TRBD2. The CDR3 loop spans 14 amino acids. The V segment lost 8 bases and the J segment 5 bases; nucleotides outside the gene matches: 8. In germline, CDR1 is MNHNY, CDR2 SVGAGI (reference sequence). CDR3 amino acids: CASRERGGRETQYF. In DNA form, the CDR3 reads TGTGCCAGCCGGGAGCGGGGGGGCCGGGAGACCCAGTACTTC.

The rearrangement joins TRBV5-4 to TRBJ2-5; TRBD2 aligns across 13 bases. The ends lost 0 bases at V and 3 bases at J; junction bases unmatched: 2. CDR3 length equals 16 residues. Germline V gene lookup returns CDR1 SGHNT and CDR2 YYREEE (reference sequence). The CDR3 coding sequence is TGTGCCAGCAGCTTGGGTGGACTAGCGGGGGAAGAGACCCAGTACTTC. Translating it yields CASSLGGLAGEETQYF.

This chain connects TRBV7-6 to TRBJ1-2; TRBD1 aligns across 9 bases. The CDR3 is 12 amino acids. Germline CDR1 SGHVS, CDR2 FNYEAQ. Unmatched junction bases numbered 4, after V lost 1 base and J lost 13 bases. The CDR3 loop reads CASSLGGQGFTF. The CDR3, as DNA: TGTGCCAGCAGCTTAGGTGGACAGGGGTTCACCTTC.

Regarding this clone: At the DNA level, this CDR3 is encoded by other sequences in the same sample as well. The chain carries TRBV9 and TRBJ2-7; 9 bases are shared with TRBD1. The CDR3 runs to 14 residues. The trim removed 3 bases at V and 1 base at J, leaving 2 bases unmatched. Germline lookup yields CDR1 SGDLS and CDR2 YYNGEE. In nucleotides, the CDR3 is TGTGCCAGCAGCGGGGGACAGGGTTCCTACGAGCAGTACTTC. This translates into CASSGGQGSYEQYF.

The genes are TRBV18 and TRBJ1-1; D is unclear. V shed 5 bases and J shed 4 bases, with 8 bases lying between them. Germline lookup yields CDR1 KGHSH and CDR2 LQKENI. CDR3 length: 12 residues. The CDR3 loop reads CASSAAITEAFF. CDR3 in DNA: TGTGCCAGCTCAGCGGCCATCACTGAAGCTTTCTTT.

The chain carries TRBV9 and TRBJ2-3; TRBD2 matches 13 bases. Trimming took 3 bases from V and 2 from J; bases not matched to a gene: 6. The CDR3 is 17 amino acids. In germline, CDR1 is SGDLS, CDR2 YYNGEE. Here the CDR3 reads CASSASGLAGHTDTQYF. The CDR3 bases are TGTGCCAGCAGCGCCTCGGGACTAGCGGGGCACACAGATACGCAGTATTTT.

This clone was found once. J is TRBJ2-2 and V is TRBV5-1; 9 positions match TRBD2. Germline values: CDR1 SGHRS, CDR2 YFSETQ. This CDR3 region has 18 residues. The trim removed 1 base at V and 5 bases at J, leaving 12 bases unmatched. The CDR3 spells CASSLYPILAGRTGELFF. The CDR3 DNA reads TGCGCCAGCAGCTTGTACCCAATACTAGCGGGTAGGACCGGGGAGCTGTTTTTT.